The 32 T cell receptor beta chains given below trace back to one sample, sequenced in a study of regulatory T cells in long-lasting Graves disease. Time point indicated: newly diagnosed GD, antithyroid drugs for less than 3 months. PBMCs were the source of the RNA used for TCR sequencing. Combining iRepertoire HTBI primers with Arm-PCR of CDR3 regions, the authors built TCR beta libraries. From the multiplex PCR reads, TCRdb called clonotypes with MiXCR, one entry per CDR3 protein. The table lists about 540,000 distinct CDR3 sequences, less than 15% of them singletons. These data were also filed under a second study, of T cells in Graves' hyperthyroidism and ophthalmopathy.

The input for sequencing was peripheral blood mononuclear cells (PBMCs), taken at new diagnosis, from a patient treated with antithyroid drugs. The receptors were gathered from a man aged 25-45 years with Graves disease.

This clonotype was detected many times. The chain combines TRBV5-1 with TRBJ2-7, with D unresolved. V was cut by 0 bases and J by 0 bases, with 7 bases left in between. Germline CDR1 is SGHRS and CDR2 is YFSETQ. This CDR3 comprises 14 residues. CDR3 loop: CASSLGVPSYEQYF. CDR3 DNA sequence: TGCGCCAGCAGCTTGGGGGTCCCCTCCTACGAGCAGTACTTC.

This clonotype was recorded many times. The V gene is TRBV6-1, the J gene TRBJ2-7, with D hard to call. Germline V gives CDR1 MNHNS, CDR2 SASEGT. The CDR3 is made up of 15 amino acids. Between the trimmed V and J ends, which lost 6 bases and 0 bases, there was a span of 15 bases. The CDR3 reads CASRKKPGYSYEQYF. In DNA form, the CDR3 reads TGTGCCAGCAGGAAGAAACCGGGCTACTCCTACGAGCAGTACTTC.

This clonotype was counted ten times or more. The genes are TRBV7-2 and TRBJ1-6, with D perhaps matching TRBD1 (5 bases). V was trimmed by 7 bases and J by 5 bases, leaving 12 bases between them. Germline loops: CDR1 SGHTA, CDR2 FQGNSA. CDR3 length equals 14 residues. The CDR3 spells CASIAGRNNSPLHF. The CDR3 DNA reads TGTGCCAGCATCGCGGGACGGAATAATTCACCCCTCCACTTT.

This clonotype was observed at least ten times. This sequence joins TRBV7-2 and TRBJ1-6; D gene uncertain. V dropped 5 bases and J dropped 8 bases, with 13 bases sitting between them. Germline V gene lookup returns CDR1 SGHTA and CDR2 FQGNSA. CDR3 size: 14 residues. CDR3 in DNA: TGTGCCAGCAGCCCCAGACGGCGCGATTCACCCCTCCACTTT. Translation gives CASSPRRRDSPLHF.

This clonotype was seen ten or more times. This chain connects TRBV27 to TRBJ2-7, with 7 positions matching TRBD1. CDR1 is MNHEY, CDR2 SMNVEV, per germline (reference sequence). CDR3 size: 13 residues. V was clipped by 4 bases and J by 10 bases; unmatched bases: 10. The CDR3 is CASSSGRGTVQYF. The CDR3 bases are TGTGCCAGCAGTTCGGGCAGGGGGACGGTACAGTACTTC.

This clonotype was seen a handful of times. This may stem from a read error, because a much larger clone lies one nucleotide away. A read error is likely, as this CDR3 ends without the conserved phenylalanine or tryptophan. The gene calls are TRBV12-3 or TRBV12-4 and TRBJ1-2, with TRBD1 matching 7 bases. The length of the CDR3 is 13 residues. With 6 bases clipped from V and 4 bases from J, the junction kept 5 bases outside the gene matches. Written as DNA, the CDR3 is TGTGCCAGCAGAAGAGACAGGGCCTATGGCTACACCTCC. Its protein product is CASRRDRAYGYTS.

The chain uses TRBV25-1 and TRBJ2-3; 7 bases fit TRBD2. The V segment lost 1 base and the J segment 6 bases; nucleotides outside the gene matches: 10. CDR1 and CDR2 (germline): MGHDK, SYGVNS. There are 16 residues in the CDR3. CDR3 loop: CASSEFSAGDGDTQYF. The CDR3 nucleotides are TGTGCCAGCAGTGAATTCTCGGCGGGAGATGGGGATACGCAGTATTTT.

This clonotype was seen many times. J is TRBJ2-5 and V is TRBV29-1; 8 bases are a match to TRBD2. The junction had 10 bases not matched to a gene; V was cut back by 4 bases and J by 0 bases. The CDR3 extends over 16 amino acids. The germline V gene encodes CDR1 SQVTM and CDR2 ANQGSEA. CDR3 residues: CSVGRLGGRNQETQYF. CDR3 DNA sequence: TGCAGCGTTGGGCGTTTGGGCGGGAGGAACCAAGAGACCCAGTACTTC.

There are many counts of this clonotype. This rearrangement joins TRBV7-9 to TRBJ1-1, with TRBD1 matching 10 bases. With V trimmed by 5 bases and J by 0 bases, 15 bases remained unmatched. The CDR3 spans 19 residues. CDR1 and CDR2 (germline): SEHNR, FQNEAQ (reference sequence). The CDR3 loop reads CASSTNIRDRGIMNTEAFF. CDR3 bases: TGTGCCAGCAGCACCAACATCCGGGACAGGGGCATCATGAACACTGAAGCTTTCTTT. Together with reference TRBV7-9 and TRBJ1-1, the CDR3 gives the full variable domain: DTGVSQNPRHKITKRGQNVTFRCDPISEHNRLYWYRQTLGQGPEFLTYFQNEAQLEKSRLLSDRFSAERPKGSFSTLEIQRTEQGDSAMYLCASSTNIRDRGIMNTEAFFGQGTRLTVV.

This clonotype appeared many times. J is TRBJ2-2 and V is TRBV2; 7 nucleotides match TRBD2. Germline V gives CDR1 SNHLY, CDR2 FYNNEI. J gave up 2 bases and V 6 bases, and 12 bases lay outside the gene matches. CDR3 length equals 17 residues. The CDR3 spells CASSATPPSGNTGELFF. In nucleotides, the CDR3 is TGTGCCAGCAGCGCCACCCCCCCTAGCGGTAACACCGGGGAGCTGTTTTTT.

This clonotype was observed a handful of times. The rearrangement uses TRBV6-1 and TRBJ1-5; D is unresolved. V was cut by 2 bases and J by 4 bases, with 9 bases left in between. Germline CDR1 is MNHNS and CDR2 is SASEGT. CDR3 length: 14 amino acids. The CDR3: CASSEFSENQPQHF. In DNA, the CDR3 is TGTGCCAGCAGTGAATTCAGTGAAAATCAGCCCCAGCATTTT.

This sequence joins TRBV5-4 and TRBJ2-1; possibly TRBD1 for D (5 bases). The CDR3 runs 15 residues. V gave up 5 bases and J gave up 0 bases, with 12 bases separating them. The germline gives CDR1 SGHNT, CDR2 YYREEE (reference sequence). The CDR3 sequence is CASRPGPSSYNEQFF. The DNA for the CDR3 is TGTGCCAGCAGACCAGGGCCCAGCTCCTACAATGAGCAGTTCTTC.

This clonotype was found many times. The chain links TRBV13 to TRBJ2-1; the D gene is possibly TRBD2 (6 bases). V was pared by 3 bases and J by 2 bases, with 11 bases between. CDR1 and CDR2 from the germline V gene are PRHDT and FYEKMQ (reference sequence). The CDR3 contains 15 residues. CDR3 nucleotides: TGTGCCAGCAGCTTCCATAGCGGCCCCTACAATGAGCAGTTCTTC. Amino acids: CASSFHSGPYNEQFF.

The genes are TRBV29-1 and TRBJ2-2; D ambiguous. Deletions cut 5 bases from V and 5 bases from J, with 12 bases between. CDR1 SQVTM and CDR2 ANQGSEA come from the germline V gene. The CDR3 runs 13 residues. In nucleotides, the CDR3 is TGCAGCGTTCGACTCCCCGGGACCGGGGAGCTGTTTTTT. Protein sequence: CSVRLPGTGELFF.

This clonotype has a handful of counts. J is TRBJ2-2 and V is TRBV11-3; the D is unclear. CDR3 length equals 14 residues. Trimming stripped 2 bases from V and 6 bases from J, with 10 bases between. The V gene's germline CDR1 is SGHNT and CDR2 YENEEA. The CDR3 is CASSLRPEAGELFF. CDR3 sequence (DNA): TGTGCCAGCAGCTTAAGGCCCGAGGCCGGGGAGCTGTTTTTT.

The sample holds many counts of this clonotype. The chain is built from TRBV6-1 and TRBJ1-6; D uncertain. The CDR3 runs to 15 residues. V gave up 4 bases and J gave up 5 bases, with 12 bases separating them. Germline CDR1 is MNHNS and CDR2 is SASEGT. CDR3 coding DNA: TGTGCCAGCAGTGCGGCGGGGTTACATAATTCACCCCTCCACTTT. It is translated as CASSAAGLHNSPLHF.

This clonotype was detected many times. The chain carries TRBV11-2 and TRBJ1-2; possibly TRBD1 for D (5 bases). The CDR3 length is 15 residues. Germline CDR1 and CDR2: SGHAT and FQNNGV. Trimming cost V 1 base and J 6 bases, with 15 bases left between them. The CDR3 spells CASSLGAGTPHGYTF. The CDR3 DNA sequence: TGTGCCAGCAGCTTAGGGGCGGGGACCCCCCATGGCTACACCTTC.

In this sample, this clonotype turned up many times. The genes are TRBV7-2 and TRBJ1-5, with D possibly TRBD1 on 6 matching bases. The V gene lost 4 bases and the J gene lost 11 bases, with 9 bases spanning the gap. The germline V gene encodes CDR1 SGHTA and CDR2 FQGNSA. CDR3 size: 11 residues. CDR3 protein: CASSYQGTQHF. Written as DNA, the CDR3 is TGTGCCAGCAGCTATCAGGGGACCCAGCATTTT. Together with reference TRBV7-2 and TRBJ1-5, the CDR3 gives the full variable domain: GAGVSQSPSNKVTEKGKDVELRCDPISGHTALYWYRQSLGQGLEFLIYFQGNSAPDKSGLPSDRFSAERTGGSVSTLTIQRTQQEDSAVYLCASSYQGTQHFGDGTRLSIL.

The gene calls are TRBV20-1 and TRBJ1-1; TRBD1 might be the D (5 bases). The CDR3 runs to 18 residues. From germline, CDR1 is DFQATT and CDR2 SNEGSKA (reference sequence). V lost 0 bases and J lost 2, with 22 bases in between. Here the CDR3 reads CSARERAFGGRENTEAFF. CDR3 in DNA: TGCAGTGCTAGAGAGAGGGCTTTCGGGGGTAGGGAAAACACTGAAGCTTTCTTT.

The chain joins TRBV3-1 to TRBJ1-1, with 7 bases that match TRBD1. V gave up 0 bases and J gave up 4 bases; unmatched junction bases: 5. Germline CDR1 reads LGHDT; CDR2 reads YNNKEL (reference sequence). The CDR3 loop spans 15 amino acids. CDR3 DNA sequence: TGTGCCAGCAGCCAAGAAAGGGGGCGAGGCACTGAAGCTTTCTTT. It translates to CASSQERGRGTEAFF. Supplemented by reference TRBV3-1 and TRBJ1-1, the full variable domain reads DTAVSQTPKYLVTQMGNDKSIKCEQNLGHDTMYWYKQDSKKFLKIMFSYNNKELIINETVPNRFSPKSPDKAHLNLHINSLELGDSAVYFCASSQERGRGTEAFFGQGTRLTVV.

This clonotype has a count of ten or more. This chain connects TRBV5-1 to TRBJ1-2, with 8 bases that match TRBD1. The CDR3 contains 13 residues. Trimming cost V 4 bases and J 6 bases; bases outside gene matches: 5. Germline assignment: CDR1 SGHRS and CDR2 YFSETQ. The CDR3 sequence: CASSPGQGHGYTF. DNA of the CDR3: TGCGCCAGCAGCCCCGGACAGGGCCATGGCTACACCTTC.

As for this clonotype: Given a much more abundant clone one base away, this may be a read error. This chain uses TRBV24-1 with TRBJ1-4; D gene ambiguous. The germline CDR1 and CDR2 sequences are KGHDR and SFDVKD. V was clipped by 2 bases and J by 8 bases, with 14 bases between them. This CDR3 has 15 residues. The CDR3 protein is CATSDSSRTVEKLFF. The CDR3 DNA reads as TGTGCCACCAGTGATTCATCCCGGACGGTAGAAAAACTGTTTTTT.

This clonotype was found many times. The rearrangement uses TRBV7-2 and TRBJ2-1; 8 nucleotides agree with TRBD2. This CDR3 contains 16 residues. With V trimmed by 1 base and J by 7 bases, 9 bases remained unmatched. Germline CDR1 reads SGHTA; CDR2 reads FQGNSA. The CDR3 sequence: CASSLGVTGGQNEQFF. The CDR3 DNA follows: TGTGCCAGCAGCTTAGGAGTGACGGGAGGGCAAAATGAGCAGTTCTTC.

The chain recombines TRBV5-1 with TRBJ2-7; 7 bases map to TRBD1. The CDR3 has 15 residues. V lost 5 bases, J lost 0 bases, and 8 bases stayed unmatched. Germline V gives CDR1 SGHRS, CDR2 YFSETQ. The CDR3 nucleotides are TGCGCCAGCAGATTACAGGGGCCCTTCTCCTACGAGCAGTACTTC. This gives the protein CASRLQGPFSYEQYF.

A word on this clonotype: Germline is not matched at one junction end, which may reflect a read error. This rearrangement joins TRBV2 to TRBJ2-7; D unclear. CDR1 is SNHLY and CDR2 is FYNNEI in the germline V gene. This CDR3 is built from 11 residues. Written as DNA, the CDR3 is TGTGCCAGCATTGAAATCTACGAGCAGTACTTC. Translation: CASIEIYEQYF.

In this sample, this clonotype turned up many times. The chain carries TRBV10-3 and TRBJ2-7; no clear D. This CDR3 has 12 amino acids. CDR1 is ENHRY and CDR2 is SYGVKD in the germline V gene. Trimming took 0 bases from V and 13 from J, leaving 13 bases between them. CDR3 sequence (DNA): TGTGCCATCAGTGAGTCAAAAACGTACAGTTACTTC. Residues: CAISESKTYSYF.

This clonotype occurred many times. The rearrangement uses TRBV12-3 or TRBV12-4 and TRBJ2-5; D is uncertain. Trimming pared 3 bases from V and 3 bases from J, leaving 8 bases between. CDR3 length: 13 amino acids. CDR3: CASSFARKETQYF. The CDR3 DNA is TGTGCCAGCAGTTTCGCTAGAAAAGAGACCCAGTACTTC.

Remarks on this clonotype: A much bigger clone sits one base away, suggesting this may be a read error. The V and J genes are TRBV6-1 and TRBJ2-3; D remains unclear. The CDR3 is made up of 15 amino acids. Germline lookup yields CDR1 MNHNS and CDR2 SASEGT. CDR3 nucleotide sequence: TGTGCCAGCAGGTTTCGAGGCGGAGACACAGTTACGCAGTATTTT. This translates into CASRFRGGDTVTQYF.

In its sample, this clonotype was seen once. This chain uses TRBV28 with TRBJ1-2; TRBD1 might be the D (6 bases). CDR1 is MDHEN, CDR2 SYDVKM, per germline. V lost 4 bases and J lost 3, with 27 bases in between. CDR3 length equals 19 residues. CDR3 nucleotide sequence: TGTGCCAGCAGTTCAATCCGGGACACGGGAGGGTCGGGGCACTATGGCTACACCTTC. This gives the protein CASSSIRDTGGSGHYGYTF.

This clonotype was counted only a few times. This sequence joins TRBV30 and TRBJ2-7; no clear D. This CDR3 contains 14 residues. Germline loops: CDR1 GTSNPN, CDR2 SVGIG (reference sequence). V was pared by 4 bases and J by 3 bases, with 16 bases between. This CDR3 reads CAWNLQVGYYEQYF. DNA of the CDR3: TGTGCCTGGAACCTCCAGGTGGGATACTACGAGCAGTACTTC.

This clonotype was seen a few times. The chain couples TRBV6-5 to TRBJ2-1; no firm D call. V was pared by 0 bases and J by 6 bases, with 9 bases between. The CDR3 spans 14 residues. Germline V gene sequence: CDR1 MNHEY, CDR2 SVGAGI. DNA for the CDR3: TGTGCCAGCAGTTACTCGAAAAGGGCCAATGAGCAGTTCTTC. Protein product: CASSYSKRANEQFF.

This clonotype has just a few counts. The chain couples TRBV7-3 to TRBJ2-5; D ambiguous. The CDR3 runs 13 residues. Trimming took 5 bases from V and 3 from J, leaving 10 bases between them. Germline CDR1 SGHTA, CDR2 FQGTGA. Written as DNA, the CDR3 is TGTGCCAGCAGCCCACCTAGAGAAGAGACCCAGTACTTC. Protein sequence: CASSPPREETQYF.